The 26 T cell receptor beta chains presented below share a single source sample, sequenced in a study of cytomegalovirus exposure and HLA in healthy donors. Both 60 Vbeta primers and 13 Jbeta primers went into the PCR. Some clones are missing from TCRdb's copy, which holds only in-frame ones; the method was immunoSEQ multiplex PCR. The data show roughly 150,000 clones, 80% to 85% seen once. The sequencing sample was made of PBMCs. These receptors were obtained from a male donor in good health and CMV-seropositive.

The rearrangement joins TRBV9 to TRBJ1-3; no firm D call. Trimming took 4 bases from V and 0 from J, leaving 14 bases between them. Per germline, CDR1 SGDLS and CDR2 YYNGEE. The CDR3 is made up of 16 amino acids. The CDR3 coding sequence is TGTGCCAGCAGCCCCTGGAGGGCAAGCTCTGGAAACACCATATATTTT. Translated, it gives CASSPWRASSGNTIYF.

CDR3 DNA sequence: TGCGCCAGCAGCTTGGTGCCCCAGGACAATGAGCAGTTCTTC. This sequence encodes CASSLVPQDNEQFF. This sequence joins TRBV5-1 and TRBJ2-1; the D is unclear. CDR3 length: 14 amino acids. The germline CDR1 and CDR2 sequences are SGHRS and YFSETQ. V shed 0 bases and J shed 5 bases, with 9 bases lying between them.

The chain carries TRBV28 and TRBJ2-7; 8 positions agree with TRBD2. The CDR3 totals 13 residues. J was trimmed by 4 bases and V by 2 bases; bases with no gene match: 1. Germline-derived CDR1 and CDR2 are MDHEN and SYDVKM. The CDR3 reads CASSLPGGYEQYF. In DNA, the CDR3 is TGTGCCAGCAGTTTACCGGGGGGGTACGAGCAGTACTTC.

CDR3 DNA: TGTGCCATCAGTACCACCAAAGGGGGCCAAGAGACCCAGTACTTC. It encodes CAISTTKGGQETQYF. The chain carries TRBV10-3 and TRBJ2-5; D might be TRBD1 (6 bases). V lost 5 bases, J lost 1 base, and 14 bases lay in between. CDR3 length: 15 residues. From germline, CDR1 is ENHRY and CDR2 SYGVKD.

This clone was seen more than once but under ten times. The V and J genes are TRBV7-2 and TRBJ1-5; TRBD1 aligns across 7 bases. The CDR3 runs to 13 residues. Germline values: CDR1 SGHTA, CDR2 FQGNSA. The V segment lost 5 bases and the J segment 7 bases; nucleotides outside the gene matches: 5. The CDR3 DNA reads as TGTGCCAGCAGCGTCATCAGGGGGCAGCCCCAGCATTTT. Amino acids: CASSVIRGQPQHF.

V usage is TRBV9 and J usage is TRBJ2-6; tentatively, D is TRBD2 (5 bases). Trimming pared 2 bases from V and 3 bases from J, leaving 12 bases between. CDR1 and CDR2 (germline): SGDLS, YYNGEE. The CDR3 runs 16 residues. This CDR3 reads CASSVLRGSGANVLTF. For the CDR3, the DNA is TGTGCCAGCAGCGTTTTACGGGGTAGTGGGGCCAACGTCCTGACTTTC.

V and J are TRBV7-9 and TRBJ2-7; a possible D gene is TRBD1 (6 bases). The V and J ends lost 1 base and 4 bases respectively, with 8 bases between them. CDR1 is SEHNR and CDR2 is FQNEAQ in the germline V gene (reference sequence). This CDR3 has 13 residues. The CDR3 sequence is CASSLVDRYEQYF. The CDR3 DNA reads as TGTGCCAGCAGCTTAGTGGACAGATACGAGCAGTACTTC.

V usage is TRBV7-8 and J usage is TRBJ1-1; 10 bases are a match to TRBD1. Germline V lookup: CDR1 SGHVS, CDR2 FQNEAQ. V shed 5 bases and J 5 bases; nucleotides not matched to a gene: 2. CDR3 size: 13 residues. Written as DNA, the CDR3 is TGTGCCAGCAGCCCGGGACAGGGGACTGAAGCTTTCTTT. Translation: CASSPGQGTEAFF.

The V and J genes are TRBV19 and TRBJ2-3, with 7 bases identical to TRBD1. The germline gives CDR1 LNHDA, CDR2 SQIVND (reference sequence). V was clipped by 1 base and J by 6 bases; unmatched bases: 7. The CDR3 has 15 residues. As DNA, the CDR3 is TGTGCCAGTAGTATAGGGGGACAGCGTAGGGATACGCAGTATTTT. Amino acid sequence: CASSIGGQRRDTQYF.

The chain uses TRBV30 and TRBJ1-3; D gene ambiguous. CDR1 is GTSNPN and CDR2 is SVGIG in the germline V gene (reference sequence). This CDR3 spans 14 amino acids. V lost 4 bases to trimming and J lost 1 base, with 11 bases between them. The CDR3 reads CAWNRRVSGNTIYF. CDR3 sequence (DNA): TGTGCCTGGAATAGGAGGGTATCTGGAAACACCATATATTTT.

This chain uses TRBV6-5 with TRBJ2-1; a possible D gene is TRBD2 (5 bases). CDR3 length equals 16 residues. Per germline, CDR1 MNHEY and CDR2 SVGAGI. Trimming pared 4 bases from V and 4 bases from J, leaving 17 bases between. The DNA for the CDR3 is TGTGCCAGCAGTTCCCCCCCCGGACTCCGATACAATGAGCAGTTCTTC. Protein: CASSSPPGLRYNEQFF.

The chain joins TRBV30 to TRBJ2-3, with 13 bases lining up with TRBD2. V gave up 5 bases and J gave up 6 bases; unmatched junction bases: 20. The CDR3 loop spans 19 amino acids. Germline V gene lookup returns CDR1 GTSNPN and CDR2 SVGIG (reference sequence). CDR3 region: CAWETKPRTSGSTVDTQYF. The CDR3 bases are TGTGCCTGGGAGACTAAACCTCGGACTAGCGGGAGCACGGTTGATACGCAGTATTTT.

This clone occurred once. The CDR3 spells CASSTTGQQETQYF. The DNA of the CDR3 is TGTGCCAGTAGTACTACAGGCCAGCAAGAGACCCAGTACTTC. The V gene is TRBV19, the J gene TRBJ2-5; maybe TRBD1 (5 bases). There are 14 residues in the CDR3. The V end lost 4 bases, the J end lost 2 bases, and 11 bases lay between the germline ends. Per germline, CDR1 LNHDA and CDR2 SQIVND (reference sequence).

V and J are TRBV7-9 and TRBJ2-4; D is ambiguous. Trimming removed 5 bases from V and 1 base from J, with 9 bases in between. CDR1 is SEHNR and CDR2 is FQNEAQ in the germline V gene (reference sequence). The CDR3 has 14 amino acids. For the CDR3, the DNA is TGTGCCAGCAGCCACTCAGGTGCCAAAAACATTCAGTACTTC. Its translation is CASSHSGAKNIQYF.

Comments on this clone: At one of its ends the junction is not consistent with the germline gene, which may arise from a read error. V gene TRBV6-5 combines with J gene TRBJ1-4; D is unresolved. The length of the CDR3 is 13 residues. Germline CDR1 reads MNHEY; CDR2 reads SVGAGI. The CDR3, as DNA: TGTGCCAGCAGTTACTCGAAGGGAGCCTGGCCAACTTTT. Translation: CASSYSKGAWPTF.

Details on this clone: One end of the junction fails to match germline, which may point to a read error. The rearrangement joins TRBV9 to TRBJ2-7, with 8 nucleotides matching TRBD2. Germline V gene sequence: CDR1 SGDLS, CDR2 YYNGEE. This CDR3 comprises 16 residues. DNA of the CDR3: TGTGCCGGCAGTCCCAAAAGCGGGGGCACGAGAAGAGAGCAGTACTTC. Its protein is CAGSPKSGGTRREQYF. Full variable domain (missing parts from reference TRBV9 and TRBJ2-7): DSGVTQTPKHLITATGQRVTLRCSPRSGDLSVYWYQQSLDQGLQFLIQYYNGEERAKGNILERFSAQQFPDLHSELNLSSLELGDSALYFCAGSPKSGGTRREQYFGPGTRLTVT.

Only one count was recorded for this clone. The V gene is TRBV7-9, the J gene TRBJ1-2, with D possibly TRBD1 on 6 matching bases. Germline V CDR1 and CDR2: SEHNR, FQNEAQ (reference sequence). Trimming pared 5 bases from V and 5 bases from J, leaving 24 bases between. CDR3 length: 17 residues. CDR3 sequence reads: CASSAQNRRDKEYGYTF. In DNA form, the CDR3 reads TGTGCCAGCAGCGCCCAAAACCGACGGGACAAGGAATATGGCTACACCTTC.

The rearrangement joins TRBV27 to TRBJ1-2; 10 nucleotides agree with TRBD1. The CDR3 runs to 15 residues. Trimming cost V 4 bases and J 8 bases; bases outside gene matches: 10. Per germline, CDR1 MNHEY and CDR2 SMNVEV (reference sequence). The CDR3 region is CASSSRQGALEGYTF. CDR3 in DNA: TGTGCCAGCAGTTCTCGACAGGGGGCGCTTGAGGGCTACACCTTC.

This clone was counted once. J is TRBJ2-5 and V is TRBV5-1; 10 bases match TRBD1. This CDR3 is built from 14 residues. The trim removed 4 bases at V and 5 bases at J, leaving 5 bases unmatched. Germline CDR1 reads SGHRS; CDR2 reads YFSETQ. This CDR3 is CASSGGQGFETQYF. The CDR3 DNA is TGCGCCAGCAGCGGGGGACAGGGGTTCGAGACCCAGTACTTC.

The chain is built from TRBV9 and TRBJ2-6; possibly TRBD2 for D (6 bases). Per the germline V gene, CDR1 is SGDLS and CDR2 is YYNGEE. Between the trimmed V and J ends, which lost 1 base and 3 bases, there was a span of 8 bases. The CDR3 length is 15 residues. CDR3 sequence: CASSVRDFGANVLTF. CDR3 nucleotide sequence: TGTGCCAGCAGCGTACGGGACTTTGGGGCCAACGTCCTGACTTTC.

The chain employs TRBV9 and TRBJ1-1, with TRBD1 identical over 8 bases. The CDR3 is 16 amino acids. V lost 4 bases and J lost 4; bases outside the gene matches: 12. Germline V gives CDR1 SGDLS, CDR2 YYNGEE. CDR3 sequence reads: CASSPRQDRVFTEAFF. DNA for the CDR3: TGTGCCAGCAGCCCTCGCCAGGACAGGGTCTTCACTGAAGCTTTCTTT.

The rearrangement links TRBV28 to TRBJ1-4; 11 nucleotides match TRBD1. The CDR3 loop spans 16 amino acids. The J segment lost 3 bases and the V segment lost 4 bases, leaving 4 bases of the junction unmatched. From germline, CDR1 is MDHEN and CDR2 SYDVKM. This CDR3 is CASSWTGGRANEKLFF. As DNA, the CDR3 is TGTGCCAGCAGTTGGACAGGGGGCAGGGCTAATGAAAAACTGTTTTTT. The whole variable domain, filled in from reference TRBV28 and TRBJ1-4, reads DVKVTQSSRYLVKRTGEKVFLECVQDMDHENMFWYRQDPGLGLRLIYFSYDVKMKEKGDIPEGYSVSREKKERFSLILESASTNQTSMYLCASSWTGGRANEKLFFGSGTQLSVL.

This clone was recorded once. The V call is TRBV5-8, the J call TRBJ1-3, with TRBD1 as a possible D gene (6 bases). Germline CDR1 and CDR2: SGHTS and YDEGEE. The CDR3 is 14 amino acids. V was clipped by 4 bases and J by 1 base, with 9 bases between them. The CDR3 region has the DNA TGTGCCAGCAGCCGCAGGGGATCTGGAAACACCATATATTTT. Protein sequence: CASSRRGSGNTIYF.

This chain connects TRBV30 to TRBJ2-5; possibly TRBD1 for D (5 bases). The CDR3 has 15 amino acids. Looked up from germline, CDR1 is GTSNPN and CDR2 is SVGIG (reference sequence). Trimming shortened V by 2 bases and J by 3 bases, and 16 bases separated the two germline ends. This CDR3 is CAWSPTGKLEETQYF. CDR3 nucleotides: TGTGCCTGGAGTCCAACAGGCAAGCTCGAAGAGACCCAGTACTTC.

This chain connects TRBV19 to TRBJ2-1; 7 bases agree with TRBD1. The length of the CDR3 is 15 residues. The germline gives CDR1 LNHDA, CDR2 SQIVND (reference sequence). V lost 0 bases, J lost 4 bases, and 3 bases stayed unmatched. CDR3 DNA sequence: TGTGCCAGTAGTATAGACCTACAGGGGTACAATGAGCAGTTCTTC. Translated: CASSIDLQGYNEQFF.

This clone was picked up one time. V and J are TRBV6-6 and TRBJ1-1, with D unclear. This CDR3 is 12 amino acids long. Per germline, CDR1 MNHNY and CDR2 SVGAGI (reference sequence). Between the trimmed V and J ends, which lost 6 bases and 10 bases, there was a span of 15 bases. The CDR3: CASSPPSGGAFF. CDR3 nucleotide sequence: TGTGCCAGCAGCCCCCCCTCCGGAGGAGCTTTCTTT.